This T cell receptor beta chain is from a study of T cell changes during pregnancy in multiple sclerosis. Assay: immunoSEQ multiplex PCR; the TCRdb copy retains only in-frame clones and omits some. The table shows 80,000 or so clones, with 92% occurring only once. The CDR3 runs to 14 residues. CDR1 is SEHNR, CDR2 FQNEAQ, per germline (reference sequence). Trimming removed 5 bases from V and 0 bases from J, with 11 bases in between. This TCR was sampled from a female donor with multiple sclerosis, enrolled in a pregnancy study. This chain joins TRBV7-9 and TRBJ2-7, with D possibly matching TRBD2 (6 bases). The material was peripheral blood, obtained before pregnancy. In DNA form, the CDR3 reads TGTGCCAGCAGCCCCGGAGGGAGCTCCTACGAGCAGTACTTC. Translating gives CASSPGGSSYEQYF.